One sample yielded the 28 T cell receptor beta chains listed below, sequenced in a study of CD8 T cells in Susac syndrome. Random hexamers were used to reverse transcribe an amount of roughly 0.45 to 1 ug RNA. TCRdb independently ran MiXCR on the immunoSEQ multiplex PCR reads; one entry per CDR3 protein. The table has 330,000 or so distinct CDR3 sequences, 65% to 90% seen once. Sample: CD8+ T cells from PBMCs. The source of these receptors is a human donor with multiple sclerosis.

The V gene is TRBV13, the J gene TRBJ2-1, with D unresolved. The CDR3 runs to 12 residues. Between the trimmed V and J ends, which lost 5 bases and 10 bases, there was a span of 12 bases. The germline CDR1 and CDR2 sequences are PRHDT and FYEKMQ (reference sequence). This chain's CDR3 is CASSPNRREQFF. CDR3 DNA: TGTGCCAGCAGCCCAAACAGAAGGGAGCAGTTCTTC.

The chain couples TRBV10-1 to TRBJ2-2; D is undetermined. The V gene lost 6 bases and the J gene lost 6 bases, with 11 bases spanning the gap. CDR1 and CDR2 (germline): WNHNN, SYGVQD (reference sequence). The length of the CDR3 is 13 residues. As DNA, the CDR3 is TGCGCCAGCAGCGGTGGATTCCCCGGGGAGCTGTTTTTT. Translation: CASSGGFPGELFF.

A few counts support this clonotype. This chain links TRBV7-2 with TRBJ1-2; D unclear. The CDR3 totals 14 residues. Germline V gene data show CDR1 as SGHTA and CDR2 as FQGNSA. Trimming took off 1 base at V and 5 bases at J, with 11 bases between the two ends. The CDR3 spells CASSLEGTAYGYTF. CDR3 nucleotide sequence: TGTGCCAGCAGCTTAGAAGGTACAGCTTATGGCTACACCTTC.

This chain joins TRBV18 and TRBJ1-1, with a possible D match to TRBD1 (6 bases). The CDR3 sequence is 15 residues long. V lost 0 bases and J lost 5, with 13 bases in between. Germline CDR1 KGHSH, CDR2 LQKENI. The CDR3 DNA sequence: TGTGCCAGCTCACCACCCTTAACAGGGAAAACTGAAGCTTTCTTT. Amino acid sequence: CASSPPLTGKTEAFF. Variable domain in full (rest from reference TRBV18 and TRBJ1-1): NAGVMQNPRHLVRRRGQEARLRCSPMKGHSHVYWYRQLPEEGLKFMVYLQKENIIDESGMPKERFSAEFPKEGPSILRIQQVVRGDSAAYFCASSPPLTGKTEAFFGQGTRLTVV.

The chain combines TRBV2 with TRBJ2-7; D is ambiguous. V was pared by 1 base and J by 5 bases, with 6 bases between. The germline V gene encodes CDR1 SNHLY and CDR2 FYNNEI. The CDR3 extends over 12 amino acids. CDR3 in amino acids: CASSEDRDEQYF. In nucleotides, the CDR3 is TGTGCCAGCAGTGAAGATAGGGACGAGCAGTACTTC.

The chain employs TRBV28 and TRBJ2-7, with D tentatively TRBD1 (6 bases). Trimming took 3 bases from V and 4 from J, leaving 13 bases between them. CDR3 size: 14 residues. In germline, CDR1 is MDHEN, CDR2 SYDVKM. In DNA form, the CDR3 reads TGTGCCAGCAGTTTCTTACAGGGTTCGTACGAGCAGTACTTC. It specifies CASSFLQGSYEQYF.

This chain links TRBV7-9 with TRBJ2-7; D is possibly TRBD1 or TRBD2 (5 bases each). The CDR3 is 15 amino acids. Germline CDR1 SEHNR, CDR2 FQNEAQ (reference sequence). Trimming pared 6 bases from V and 2 bases from J, leaving 17 bases between. CDR3 sequence reads: CASSSTGTDTYEQYF. CDR3 coding DNA: TGTGCCAGCAGTTCGACCGGGACCGATACCTACGAGCAGTACTTC. Together with reference TRBV7-9 and TRBJ2-7, the CDR3 gives the full variable domain: DTGVSQNPRHKITKRGQNVTFRCDPISEHNRLYWYRQTLGQGPEFLTYFQNEAQLEKSRLLSDRFSAERPKGSFSTLEIQRTEQGDSAMYLCASSSTGTDTYEQYFGPGTRLTVT.

V usage is TRBV7-9 and J usage is TRBJ2-5, with D maybe TRBD1 (6 bases). This CDR3 spans 16 amino acids. The germline gives CDR1 SEHNR, CDR2 FQNEAQ (reference sequence). The ends were cut back, 5 bases at V and 4 bases at J, with 20 bases in the middle. As DNA, the CDR3 is TGTGCCAGCAGCGCCTCCTGGACAGAGTTTTTAGAGACCCAGTACTTC. It codes for CASSASWTEFLETQYF.

V gene TRBV7-9 combines with J gene TRBJ2-7; D remains ambiguous. The CDR3 has 11 residues. Germline V gene lookup returns CDR1 SEHNR and CDR2 FQNEAQ (reference sequence). V dropped 5 bases and J dropped 3 bases, with 5 bases sitting between them. In DNA form, the CDR3 reads TGTGCCAGCAGCATCAACTACGAGCAGTACTTC. Protein sequence: CASSINYEQYF.

CDR3 bases: TGTGCCAGCAGTCGGTCCGTCTCCTACAATGAGCAGTTCTTC. Amino acids: CASSRSVSYNEQFF. The chain uses TRBV2 and TRBJ2-1; D unresolved. The CDR3 sequence is 14 residues long. V was trimmed by 5 bases and J by 0 bases, leaving 8 bases between them. From germline, CDR1 is SNHLY and CDR2 FYNNEI.

The chain employs TRBV27 and TRBJ2-1; 7 bases map to TRBD2. The V gene's germline CDR1 is MNHEY and CDR2 SMNVEV (reference sequence). With V trimmed by 5 bases and J by 8 bases, 9 bases remained unmatched. The CDR3 has 14 residues. CDR3 nucleotides: TGTGCCAGCAGTCTGGGACTACCACCAGATGAGCAGTTCTTC. Translation gives CASSLGLPPDEQFF.

The V and J genes are TRBV13 and TRBJ2-4; possibly TRBD1 or TRBD2 for D (6 bases each). Germline V gene data show CDR1 as PRHDT and CDR2 as FYEKMQ (reference sequence). This CDR3 is built from 15 residues. Trimming took 1 base from V and 8 from J, leaving 15 bases between them. The CDR3 DNA follows: TGTGCCAGCAGCTTAGAAGGGGGAGGCGTGGACATTCAGTACTTC. Its translation: CASSLEGGGVDIQYF. The full variable domain, completed using reference TRBV13 and TRBJ2-4, is AAGVIQSPRHLIKEKRETATLKCYPIPRHDTVYWYQQGPGQDPQFLISFYEKMQSDKGSIPDRFSAQQFSDYHSELNMSSLELGDSALYFCASSLEGGGVDIQYFGAGTRLSVL.

The sample holds one count of this clonotype. The chain employs TRBV7-2 and TRBJ2-7, with D tentatively TRBD1 or TRBD2 (5 bases each). Deletions cut 4 bases from V and 1 base from J, with 14 bases between. The CDR3 loop spans 15 amino acids. The germline gives CDR1 SGHTA, CDR2 FQGNSA. The CDR3 is CASSSAAGRSYEQYF. DNA of the CDR3: TGTGCCAGCAGCTCTGCGGCAGGGAGATCCTACGAGCAGTACTTC.

The J gene is TRBJ2-7, the V gene TRBV21-1. TRBV21-1 is reported as a pseudogene. The CDR3 is made up of 14 amino acids. CDR3 in DNA: TGTGCCAGCAGCAAGATGCAGAGATTAAACGAGCAGTACTTC. Encoded protein: CASSKMQRLNEQYF.

This clonotype was seen only once. The chain combines TRBV28 with TRBJ1-5, with D hard to call. Trimming took off 3 bases at V and 2 bases at J, with 11 bases between the two ends. CDR1 is MDHEN, CDR2 SYDVKM, per germline. This CDR3 is built from 15 residues. The CDR3 loop reads CASSLEVSGNQPQHF. The DNA of the CDR3 is TGTGCCAGCAGTTTGGAGGTTTCTGGCAATCAGCCCCAGCATTTT.

This clonotype has more than one count but fewer than ten. This sequence joins TRBV4-1 and TRBJ1-5, with D possibly being TRBD1 (6 bases). The CDR3 is made up of 18 amino acids. CDR1 MGHRA and CDR2 YSYEKL come from the germline V gene. Trimming cost V 0 bases and J 1 base, with 16 bases left between them. CDR3 DNA sequence: TGCGCCAGCAGCCAAGAGGGAGTCGGGGGCCGCAGCAATCAGCCCCAGCATTTT. As protein: CASSQEGVGGRSNQPQHF.

The chain employs TRBV4-2 and TRBJ2-3, with TRBD2 matching over 7 bases. There are 16 residues in the CDR3. Germline-derived CDR1 and CDR2 are LGHNA and YNFKEQ. With 0 bases clipped from V and 4 bases from J, the junction kept 7 bases outside the gene matches. The CDR3 sequence is CASSQDRSGTADTQYF. The DNA for the CDR3 is TGTGCCAGCAGCCAAGATCGCAGCGGGACCGCAGATACGCAGTATTTT.

The chain uses TRBV20-1 and TRBJ2-3; TRBD2 matches at 10 bases. CDR3 length: 15 amino acids. Germline assignment: CDR1 DFQATT and CDR2 SNEGSKA (reference sequence). The V segment lost 1 base and the J segment 3 bases; nucleotides outside the gene matches: 4. The CDR3 nucleotides are TGCAGTGCTAGAGCCGGGACTAGCGAAACAGATACGCAGTATTTT. Its translation is CSARAGTSETDTQYF.

CDR3 region: CASSPPETNGVEQYF. The CDR3 DNA follows: TGTGCCAGCAGCCCCCCGGAGACCAACGGGGTCGAGCAGTACTTC. This chain joins TRBV13 and TRBJ2-7, with a tentative D call TRBD2 (5 bases). Trimming removed 5 bases at V and 6 bases at J, with 20 bases between. Germline V gene sequence: CDR1 PRHDT, CDR2 FYEKMQ (reference sequence). The CDR3 covers 15 residues. Using reference TRBV13 and TRBJ2-7 for the parts outside the CDR3, the full variable domain is AAGVIQSPRHLIKEKRETATLKCYPIPRHDTVYWYQQGPGQDPQFLISFYEKMQSDKGSIPDRFSAQQFSDYHSELNMSSLELGDSALYFCASSPPETNGVEQYFGPGTRLTVT.

This rearrangement joins TRBV7-8 to TRBJ1-5; D remains unclear. V dropped 6 bases and J dropped 9 bases, with 18 bases sitting between them. The CDR3 has 14 amino acids. Per the germline V gene, CDR1 is SGHVS and CDR2 is FQNEAQ. CDR3 DNA sequence: TGTGCCAGCAGTACCAACTGGGGAACCTTGCCCCAGCATTTT. It yields the protein CASSTNWGTLPQHF.

The J gene is TRBJ1-1, the V gene TRBV13; 7 bases line up with TRBD1. Germline CDR1 reads PRHDT; CDR2 reads FYEKMQ (reference sequence). The length of the CDR3 is 17 residues. V lost 0 bases and J lost 0; bases outside the gene matches: 7. This CDR3 is CASSLGIAGTVNTEAFF. The CDR3 DNA reads as TGTGCCAGCAGCTTAGGCATCGCGGGGACAGTGAACACTGAAGCTTTCTTT.

CDR3 protein: CSARDSRSGGFSTDTQYF. The CDR3, as DNA: TGCAGTGCTAGAGATAGTCGAAGCGGGGGATTTAGCACAGATACGCAGTATTTT. The gene calls are TRBV20-1 and TRBJ2-3; 8 bases are a match to TRBD2. The V segment lost 0 bases and the J segment 0 bases; nucleotides outside the gene matches: 11. The germline V gene encodes CDR1 DFQATT and CDR2 SNEGSKA (reference sequence). The CDR3 consists of 18 residues.

This rearrangement joins TRBV5-6 to TRBJ2-2; maybe TRBD1 (5 bases). The germline V gene has CDR1 SGHDT and CDR2 YYEEEE. The CDR3 consists of 14 residues. The V end was cut by 1 base, the J end by 7 bases, with 11 bases between. Written as DNA, the CDR3 is TGTGCCAGCAGCTTGCAGGGTGATAACGGGGAGCTGTTTTTT. Translated, it gives CASSLQGDNGELFF.

This rearrangement joins TRBV9 to TRBJ2-5; 9 bases align to TRBD1. CDR3 length: 14 residues. After removal of 3 bases from V and 5 bases from J, the junction contained 5 bases not matched to a gene. Germline loops: CDR1 SGDLS, CDR2 YYNGEE. CDR3 DNA: TGTGCCAGCAGCGCTACAGGGGGCGAGGAGACCCAGTACTTC. As protein: CASSATGGEETQYF.

V and J are TRBV28 and TRBJ2-7; a possible D gene is TRBD2 (6 bases). The CDR3 runs 15 residues. Trimming removed 6 bases from V and 0 bases from J, with 15 bases in between. Germline lookup yields CDR1 MDHEN and CDR2 SYDVKM. CDR3 region: CASRRLDYTSYEQYF. The CDR3 DNA sequence: TGTGCCAGCAGAAGGTTGGACTATACCTCCTACGAGCAGTACTTC. The full variable domain, its missing parts supplied by reference TRBV28 and TRBJ2-7, is DVKVTQSSRYLVKRTGEKVFLECVQDMDHENMFWYRQDPGLGLRLIYFSYDVKMKEKGDIPEGYSVSREKKERFSLILESASTNQTSMYLCASRRLDYTSYEQYFGPGTRLTVT.

The chain uses TRBV29-1 and TRBJ1-2, with a tentative D call TRBD1 (6 bases). The germline CDR1 and CDR2 sequences are SQVTM and ANQGSEA. The CDR3 length is 14 residues. V lost 1 base and J 3 bases, leaving 12 bases between the germline ends. The CDR3, as DNA: TGCAGCGTTGAAGGTACCCAGGGGCACTATGGCTACACCTTC. This codes for CSVEGTQGHYGYTF.

V and J are TRBV29-1 and TRBJ1-5; 9 bases are shared with TRBD1. This CDR3 contains 14 residues. CDR1 is SQVTM, CDR2 ANQGSEA, per germline. The V gene end was trimmed by 6 bases and the J gene end by 0 bases; junction bases not matched to a gene: 3. CDR3 coding DNA: TGCAGCGTCGGGACAGGGAATAGCAATCAGCCCCAGCATTTT. Translation gives CSVGTGNSNQPQHF.

This chain's CDR3 is CASSTTYYEQYF. The CDR3 coding sequence is TGTGCCAGCAGCACCACCTATTACGAGCAGTACTTC. This chain links TRBV7-9 with TRBJ2-7, with no clear D. The CDR3 is 12 amino acids. CDR1 SEHNR and CDR2 FQNEAQ come from the germline V gene (reference sequence). With 5 bases removed from V and 4 bases from J, the gap between germline ends came to 9 bases.